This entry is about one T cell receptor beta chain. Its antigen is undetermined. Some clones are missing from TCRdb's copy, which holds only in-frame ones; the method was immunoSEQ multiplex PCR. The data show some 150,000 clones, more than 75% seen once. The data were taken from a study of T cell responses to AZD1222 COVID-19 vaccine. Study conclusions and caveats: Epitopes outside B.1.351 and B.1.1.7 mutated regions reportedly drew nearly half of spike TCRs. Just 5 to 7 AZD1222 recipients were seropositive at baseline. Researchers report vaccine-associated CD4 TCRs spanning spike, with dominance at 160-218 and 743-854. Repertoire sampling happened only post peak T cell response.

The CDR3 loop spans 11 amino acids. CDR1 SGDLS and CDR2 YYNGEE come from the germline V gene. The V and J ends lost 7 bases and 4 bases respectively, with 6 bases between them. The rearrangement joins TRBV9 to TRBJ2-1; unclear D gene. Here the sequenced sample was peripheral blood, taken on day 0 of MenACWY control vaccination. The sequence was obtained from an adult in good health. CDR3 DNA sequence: TGTGCCAGCGCGCCTTACAATGAGCAGTTCTTC. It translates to CASAPYNEQFF.